The 5 T cell receptor beta chains given below trace back to one sample, sequenced in a study of cytomegalovirus exposure and HLA in healthy donors. The PCR made use of 60 Vbeta and 13 Jbeta primers. Generated by immunoSEQ multiplex PCR, the TCRdb table keeps only in-frame clones and is missing some. This table holds tens of thousands of clones, around three quarters found once. The specimen was PBMCs. The source is a man aged 50 to 60 in good health and CMV-seronegative.

The chain recombines TRBV5-6 with TRBJ2-6; no clear D. The germline V gene encodes CDR1 SGHDT and CDR2 YYEEEE. The CDR3 totals 16 residues. V was pared by 0 bases and J by 0 bases, with 7 bases between. CDR3 loop: CASSLVGGSGANVLTF. CDR3 nucleotides: TGTGCCAGCAGCTTGGTTGGCGGCTCTGGGGCCAACGTCCTGACTTTC.

In its sample, this clone was seen a few times. The J gene is TRBJ1-2, the V gene TRBV4-1, with D possibly matching TRBD1 (6 bases). This CDR3 is 15 amino acids long. V was clipped by 3 bases and J by 1 base, with 12 bases between them. The V gene's germline CDR1 is MGHRA and CDR2 YSYEKL. Written as DNA, the CDR3 is TGCGCCAGCAGCCAGAGGACAGATATTAACTATGGCTACACCTTC. Translating it yields CASSQRTDINYGYTF.

The J gene is TRBJ2-3, the V gene TRBV10-3, with 9 bases matching TRBD2. The V segment lost 4 bases and the J segment 4 bases; nucleotides outside the gene matches: 6. CDR1 is ENHRY, CDR2 SYGVKD, per germline. This CDR3 comprises 15 residues. CDR3 sequence reads: CAISGSGSAADTQYF. CDR3 sequence (DNA): TGTGCCATCAGTGGTAGCGGGAGCGCGGCAGATACGCAGTATTTT.

As to this clone: One junction end does not reproduce the germline sequence, and a read error may be involved. Other DNA sequences within the sample encode an identical CDR3. The chain recombines TRBV30 with TRBJ1-4, with TRBD1 as a possible D gene (5 bases). Germline-derived CDR1 and CDR2 are GTSNPN and SVGIG (reference sequence). This CDR3 spans 14 amino acids. CDR3 DNA sequence: TGCGCCTGGAGTAAGGACCTTAGGGGTGAAAAACTGTTTTTT. It codes for CAWSKDLRGEKLFF.

This clone turned up a few times. The rearrangement joins TRBV28 to TRBJ2-3; 7 bases match TRBD2. V lost 9 bases to trimming and J lost 3 bases; unmatched junction nucleotides: 21. Germline lookup yields CDR1 MDHEN and CDR2 SYDVKM. CDR3 length: 18 residues. The DNA of the CDR3 is TGTGCCAGGACCAGGCGGGGGAGGTTACATCTGGGGACAGATACGCAGTATTTT. Encoded protein: CARTRRGRLHLGTDTQYF.